This is a list of T cell receptor beta chains from one sample in a study of Graves' ophthalmopathy and Graves' hyperthyroidism. TCRdb processed the multiplex PCR reads anew with MiXCR; each CDR3 protein has one entry. This table holds almost 750,000 distinct CDR3 sequences, roughly 41% found once. What was sequenced was peripheral blood. The receptors shown here come from an adult man with Graves' ophthalmopathy. Each CDR3 is given without its conserved first and last residue. A D gene is named only where the DNA matches it firmly.

v_gene	d_gene	len	CDR3aa
TRBV25-1	NA	11	ASSQGGPQAQY
TRBV12-3/TRBV12-4	NA	10	ASSSADYEQY
TRBV7-9	NA	13	ASSPRVRGETEAF
TRBV10-3	NA	14	ASRSTDQITNTEAF
TRBV19	TRBD1	15	ASSIATGGANNQPQH
TRBV15	TRBD2	14	ATSRDRAGGRQTQY
TRBV7-9	NA	11	ASSSPGKETQY
TRBV25-1	NA	14	ASSDSAGRAGNTIY
TRBV29-1	NA	12	SATKGGNTGELF
TRBV7-4	NA	15	ASSSQQFLGNLDTQY
TRBV7-2	TRBD1	14	ASSKEGQGSNYGYT
TRBV4-2	TRBD2	10	ASSPGGRELF
TRBV5-1	NA	13	ASSLLREYNSPLH
TRBV20-1	NA	14	SARLPTEIGQNGYT
TRBV20-1	TRBD2	12	SAWTSGRGQTQY
TRBV25-1	NA	10	ASSPVGRELF
TRBV16	NA	11	ASSFTGGEKLF
TRBV29-1	NA	11	SVEDGRLYGYT
TRBV7-8	NA	11	ASSYLGTPEAF
TRBV11-2	TRBD1	11	ASSLDLSRDRN
TRBV20-1	TRBD2	14	SARDFRGGSSYEQY
TRBV24-1	TRBD1	11	ATSTGVQQPQH
TRBV20-1	NA	12	SAQKTLKQETQY
TRBV6-2/TRBV6-3	NA	15	ASSLVAGSSGANVLT
TRBV10-3	NA	11	AVAPGSQETQY
TRBV20-1	NA	10	SAQGLDPELF
TRBV12-3/TRBV12-4	NA	13	ASSPDSYSNQPQH
TRBV20-1	NA	13	SASRGRSGANVLT
TRBV15	NA	14	ATSSELIGSGNTIY
TRBV20-1	TRBD1	12	SARVTTGFTEAF
TRBV20-1	TRBD2	15	SAREVAGGFPTYEQY
TRBV3-1	TRBD1	12	ASSKDRVGQPQH
TRBV2	NA	9	ASGSPHEQY
TRBV9	NA	16	ASSPLDKTEAGANVLT
TRBV7-9	NA	12	ASSLGGDGEKLF
TRBV9	NA	14	ASSVEDGGNVETQY
TRBV15	TRBD1	12	ATSRKDREDEQF
TRBV10-2	NA	10	ASKDLEMTQY
TRBV7-9	NA	11	ASSLSTSGELF
TRBV6-2/TRBV6-3	NA	16	ASSQLGGFDSGANVLT
TRBV24-1	NA	12	ATSDSYRAGELF
TRBV10-3	NA	13	ANTPDREADYGYT
TRBV14	NA	13	ASSQDTPYQETQY
TRBV29-1	NA	11	SVGGALSSEQY
TRBV7-9	NA	11	ASSLAYAGELF
TRBV24-1	NA	15	ATSDGRGLGITDTQY
TRBV19	NA	12	ASSTRPHYYGYT
TRBV29-1	TRBD1	12	SVDAGTGSFRYT
TRBV11-1	NA	14	ASSLGHESLAKGQY
TRBV20-1	TRBD1	12	SARADRGNEKLF
TRBV7-2	NA	13	ASSSGGQSTGELF
TRBV24-1	NA	14	ASRPVGLYSNQPQH
TRBV7-3	TRBD1	14	ASSPAGAGGGGELF